The 20 T cell receptor beta chains listed next were all sequenced from one sample in a study of cytomegalovirus exposure and HLA in healthy donors. Vbeta (60) and Jbeta (13) primers were used in the PCR. Assay used: immunoSEQ multiplex PCR; TCRdb lists only in-frame clones, some missing. The repertoire holds about 89,000 clones, with less than 80% as singletons. Sequenced input: PBMCs. The receptors stem from a male donor in good health and CMV-seronegative.

J is TRBJ2-5 and V is TRBV7-2, with D perhaps TRBD2 (5 bases). The CDR3 spans 13 residues. The V gene's germline CDR1 is SGHTA and CDR2 FQGNSA. V was cut by 8 bases and J by 3 bases, with 13 bases left in between. The CDR3 spells CASARGIKETQYF. DNA for the CDR3: TGTGCCAGCGCGCGAGGGATTAAAGAGACCCAGTACTTC.

J is TRBJ1-2 and V is TRBV19; no definite D call. Trimming pared 10 bases from V and 1 base from J, leaving 13 bases between. The CDR3 contains 13 residues. Germline CDR1 is LNHDA and CDR2 is SQIVND (reference sequence). The CDR3 sequence is CATRTHLNYGYTF. In DNA form, the CDR3 reads TGTGCCACCCGAACACACCTTAACTATGGCTACACCTTC.

This sequence joins TRBV28 and TRBJ1-6; 8 bases are a match to TRBD1. The CDR3 runs to 15 residues. Germline values: CDR1 MDHEN, CDR2 SYDVKM. V dropped 6 bases and J dropped 9; count of bases not matched to a gene: 10. The CDR3 DNA follows: TGTGCCAGCAGCAATATCCGGGACAGGTCTTCACCCCTCCACTTT. Its translation: CASSNIRDRSSPLHF.

The genes are TRBV27 and TRBJ1-5; no clear D. The V gene lost 7 bases and the J gene lost 0 bases, with 13 bases spanning the gap. Germline V gives CDR1 MNHEY, CDR2 SMNVEV (reference sequence). There are 15 residues in the CDR3. CDR3 bases: TGTGCCAGCAAAAGTGAGGGAATTAGCAATCAGCCCCAGCATTTT. Its translation is CASKSEGISNQPQHF.

The gene calls are TRBV7-2 and TRBJ1-4, with D hard to call. The CDR3 has 14 amino acids. Germline-derived CDR1 and CDR2 are SGHTA and FQGNSA. Trimming stripped 1 base from V and 6 bases from J, with 9 bases between. CDR3 protein: CASSLDSGYEKLFF. The CDR3 DNA follows: TGTGCCAGCAGCTTAGACAGTGGTTATGAAAAACTGTTTTTT.

This clone was seen only once. The V gene is TRBV7-2, the J gene TRBJ2-7; 9 positions agree with TRBD1. V dropped 4 bases and J dropped 5; count of bases not matched to a gene: 12. Germline assignment: CDR1 SGHTA and CDR2 FQGNSA. The CDR3 runs 16 residues. The CDR3 DNA follows: TGTGCCAGCAGCTCCGCCGGGACAGGGATTCGTGACGAGCAGTACTTC. Translated: CASSSAGTGIRDEQYF.

This chain links TRBV7-8 with TRBJ2-2; tentatively, D is TRBD1 (6 bases). The germline V gene encodes CDR1 SGHVS and CDR2 FQNEAQ. Trimming took off 1 base at V and 2 bases at J, with 11 bases between the two ends. The CDR3 contains 16 residues. The CDR3 spells CASSLGPGHNTGELFF. CDR3 DNA sequence: TGTGCCAGCAGCTTAGGTCCGGGACACAACACCGGGGAGCTGTTTTTT. Full variable domain (missing parts from reference TRBV7-8 and TRBJ2-2): GAGVSQSPRYKVAKRGQDVALRCDPISGHVSLFWYQQALGQGPEFLTYFQNEAQLDKSGLPSDRFFAERPEGSVSTLKIQRTQQEDSAVYLCASSLGPGHNTGELFFGEGSRLTVL.

This clone was recorded a few times. This chain uses TRBV4-3 with TRBJ2-5; 8 nucleotides align to TRBD2. The CDR3 has 16 amino acids. Unmatched junction bases numbered 9, after V lost 1 base and J lost 5 bases. CDR1 and CDR2 from the germline V gene are LGHNA and YSLEER. CDR3 nucleotide sequence: TGCGCCAGCAGCCAAGGACACTCGGGAGGGTGGGAGACCCAGTACTTC. Protein product: CASSQGHSGGWETQYF.

This chain uses TRBV2 with TRBJ1-2; TRBD1 might be the D (5 bases). Germline V gives CDR1 SNHLY, CDR2 FYNNEI. V was pared by 6 bases and J by 4 bases, with 9 bases between. The CDR3 covers 12 residues. CDR3 sequence: CASRQESYGYTF. Here the CDR3 DNA reads TGTGCCAGCAGACAGGAAAGCTATGGCTACACCTTC.

As regards this clone: At the DNA level, this CDR3 is encoded by other sequences in the same sample as well. The chain links TRBV30 to TRBJ2-7; D is uncertain. Germline CDR1 is GTSNPN and CDR2 is SVGIG (reference sequence). The CDR3 has 13 amino acids. Trimming removed 7 bases from V and 7 bases from J, with 20 bases in between. In DNA, the CDR3 is TGTGCCTCCACGGGTCCTGCGCGAAATGAGCAGTACTTC. It codes for CASTGPARNEQYF.

The chain uses TRBV27 and TRBJ1-5; 8 bases match TRBD1. The length of the CDR3 is 13 residues. The V gene end was trimmed by 5 bases and the J gene end by 7 bases; junction bases not matched to a gene: 4. From germline, CDR1 is MNHEY and CDR2 SMNVEV (reference sequence). The chain's CDR3 is CASSRDRGQPQHF. Here the CDR3 DNA reads TGTGCCAGCAGTCGAGACAGGGGCCAGCCCCAGCATTTT.

At least ten counts were recorded for this clone. V usage is TRBV19 and J usage is TRBJ1-1; D is possibly TRBD1 (5 bases). Trimming took 5 bases from V and 5 from J, leaving 12 bases between them. The CDR3 totals 13 residues. Germline V lookup: CDR1 LNHDA, CDR2 SQIVND (reference sequence). CDR3 in DNA: TGTGCCAGTAGTTTCACAGGAGAAACTGAAGCTTTCTTT. Its protein product is CASSFTGETEAFF.

The V call is TRBV4-1, the J call TRBJ2-7; possibly TRBD1 for D (6 bases). The V end lost 4 bases, the J end lost 1 base, and 8 bases lay between the germline ends. Germline CDR1 reads MGHRA; CDR2 reads YSYEKL. The CDR3 is 13 amino acids. CDR3 loop: CASSRGQSYEQYF. The CDR3 coding sequence is TGCGCCAGCAGCCGCGGACAGTCCTACGAGCAGTACTTC.

This clone has just one count. V gene TRBV6-6 combines with J gene TRBJ1-1, with D possibly TRBD1 on 5 matching bases. Germline V gene data show CDR1 as MNHNY and CDR2 as SVGAGI (reference sequence). The length of the CDR3 is 14 residues. V was clipped by 2 bases and J by 4 bases, with 11 bases between them. The chain's CDR3 is CASSYMGLGTEAFF. CDR3 nucleotide sequence: TGTGCCAGCAGTTACATGGGGCTTGGCACTGAAGCTTTCTTT.

V and J are TRBV29-1 and TRBJ2-2; no clear D. Germline values: CDR1 SQVTM, CDR2 ANQGSEA. V was clipped by 5 bases and J by 0 bases, with 10 bases between them. There are 14 residues in the CDR3. The CDR3 here is CSVKTLTNTGELFF. In DNA form, the CDR3 reads TGCAGCGTTAAAACTTTGACGAACACCGGGGAGCTGTTTTTT.

This rearrangement joins TRBV14 to TRBJ2-3; D gene unclear. Deletions cut 3 bases from V and 1 base from J, with 8 bases between. The CDR3 totals 14 residues. Per germline, CDR1 SGHDN and CDR2 FVKESK. CDR3 DNA: TGTGCCAGCAGCCAGGAGTGGGGCACAGATACGCAGTATTTT. Amino acid sequence: CASSQEWGTDTQYF.

The V gene is TRBV28, the J gene TRBJ2-7, with D perhaps TRBD2 (6 bases). V gave up 6 bases and J gave up 0 bases, with 12 bases separating them. Per the germline V gene, CDR1 is MDHEN and CDR2 is SYDVKM. The CDR3 sequence is 14 residues long. The CDR3 DNA follows: TGTGCCAGCAGACCTCCCGGGAGCTCCTACGAGCAGTACTTC. Protein product: CASRPPGSSYEQYF.

The V gene is TRBV28, the J gene TRBJ1-1; unclear D gene. V shed 11 bases and J shed 1 base, with 14 bases lying between them. This CDR3 is 13 amino acids long. Germline V CDR1 and CDR2: MDHEN, SYDVKM. The CDR3 DNA follows: TGTGCCTGCGCGAGGCAAGGGAACACTGAAGCTTTCTTT. Protein: CACARQGNTEAFF.

The CDR3 reads CASSLQGREGYTF. The DNA of the CDR3 is TGTGCCAGCAGTCTTCAGGGGCGCGAGGGCTACACCTTC. The chain employs TRBV6-5 and TRBJ1-2, with D possibly being TRBD1 (6 bases). The length of the CDR3 is 13 residues. Germline CDR1 is MNHEY and CDR2 is SVGAGI. V was shortened by 5 bases and J by 8 bases, with 15 bases between the two germline ends.

The CDR3: CASSPRISGTKREQFF. For the CDR3, the DNA is TGTGCCAGCAGCCCACGTATTTCGGGGACAAAACGTGAGCAGTTCTTC. This chain connects TRBV11-2 to TRBJ2-1; perhaps TRBD1 as D (6 bases). The germline V gene has CDR1 SGHAT and CDR2 FQNNGV. The CDR3 has 16 residues. Trimming took off 5 bases at V and 9 bases at J, with 23 bases between the two ends.